A selection of T cell receptor beta chains follows, all from one sample in a study of T cells after yellow fever vaccination. TCRdb recomputed calls from the 5' RACE reads with MiXCR, one row per CDR3 protein. The top ten hold over 15% of the sample, which has 400,000 to 450,000 distinct CDR3 sequences, around a sixth seen once. The source material was PBMCs, sampled before the yellow fever booster vaccination. Receptors were obtained from a man aged 18 to 29 who received the YFV17D yellow fever vaccine. Both conserved end residues are trimmed from each CDR3.

J	V	CDR3
TRBJ1-2	TRBV4-1	ASSQHTQGAGYGYT
TRBJ1-4	TRBV3-1	ASSQEVSNEKLF
TRBJ2-1	TRBV11-2	ASSSGLVSLF
TRBJ1-6	TRBV4-3	ASSQEGTRNSPLH
TRBJ1-6	TRBV6-2/TRBV6-3	ASTQGTNSPLH
TRBJ1-6	TRBV4-2	ASSQLGQLSSSPLH
TRBJ2-6	TRBV7-8	ASSLGRHSGANVLT
TRBJ1-1	TRBV29-1	SVEWWGQGGTEAF
TRBJ2-3	TRBV4-1	ASSQVDGGAPDTQY
TRBJ2-5	TRBV12-3/TRBV12-4	ASSLNVAQETQY
TRBJ1-4	TRBV12-3/TRBV12-4	ASSLGIHEKLF
TRBJ2-5	TRBV11-2	ASSTGAQETQY
TRBJ1-2	TRBV20-1	TATGGNYGYT
TRBJ1-5	TRBV6-2/TRBV6-3	ASTTWGTPYSNQPQH
TRBJ2-5	TRBV2	ASRPDQHQETQY
TRBJ1-1	TRBV4-3	ASKHQGAGDTEAF
TRBJ1-5	TRBV3-1	ASSQEQGHQPQH
TRBJ2-3	TRBV5-1	ASSWLGAVGDTQY
TRBJ2-7	TRBV10-2	ASLPSLAGGHEQY
TRBJ1-4	TRBV9	ASSVEGLGEKLF
TRBJ2-3	TRBV12-3/TRBV12-4	ASNALPRASTDTQY
TRBJ1-1	TRBV6-5	ASSYKQGYAEAF
TRBJ1-1	TRBV5-6	ASSRPKGNTEAF
TRBJ1-2	TRBV2	ASSEFRQGGGYT
TRBJ1-2	TRBV9	ASSVELRDTANYGYT
TRBJ2-7	TRBV6-2/TRBV6-3	ASSRRLAGGRLHEQY
TRBJ2-6	TRBV30	AWSGGSGANVLT
TRBJ1-5	TRBV7-8	ASGGSNQPQH
TRBJ2-7	TRBV7-3	ASSPGMLGQGKQY
TRBJ1-1	TRBV6-4	ASSDPGAGAEAF
TRBJ2-3	TRBV5-5	ASSSDTSGDTQY